This entry lists 5 T cell receptor beta chains sequenced from one sample in a study of cytomegalovirus exposure and HLA in healthy donors. Assay: immunoSEQ multiplex PCR; the TCRdb copy retains only in-frame clones and omits some. The data contain 100,000 to 150,000 clones, approximately 89% of them singletons. The sequencing sample was made of PBMCs. All receptors derive from a man in his late teens or twenties in good health and CMV-seronegative.

This clone was observed a single time. The V and J genes are TRBV19 and TRBJ1-5; D ambiguous. The CDR3 spans 15 residues. The germline V gene has CDR1 LNHDA and CDR2 SQIVND (reference sequence). V lost 3 bases to trimming and J lost 0 bases, with 9 bases between them. Here the CDR3 DNA reads TGTGCCAGTAGTATCTTGTATTATAGCAATCAGCCCCAGCATTTT. Protein sequence: CASSILYYSNQPQHF.

This rearrangement joins TRBV27 to TRBJ2-2, with 12 bases that match TRBD1. CDR1 MNHEY and CDR2 SMNVEV come from the germline V gene (reference sequence). V was pared by 4 bases and J by 2 bases, with 5 bases of the junction left unmatched. The CDR3 is made up of 17 amino acids. CDR3 sequence: CASSSYGTGGNTGELFF. As DNA, the CDR3 is TGTGCCAGCAGTTCATACGGGACAGGGGGCAACACCGGGGAGCTGTTTTTT.

A few counts support this clone. V and J are TRBV9 and TRBJ2-7; TRBD1 might be the D (6 bases). The CDR3 has 15 residues. The germline CDR1 and CDR2 sequences are SGDLS and YYNGEE. Between the trimmed V and J ends, which lost 2 bases and 2 bases, there was a span of 14 bases. The CDR3 here is CASSVTGTSTYEQYF. Here the CDR3 DNA reads TGTGCCAGCAGCGTCACCGGGACAAGCACCTACGAGCAGTACTTC.

V usage is TRBV2 and J usage is TRBJ2-3; no definite D call. The V gene lost 10 bases and the J gene lost 0 bases, with 14 bases spanning the gap. CDR3 length: 14 amino acids. Germline V gene lookup returns CDR1 SNHLY and CDR2 FYNNEI. In nucleotides, the CDR3 is TGTGCCATCCAGGTCGCTGGAAGCACAGATACGCAGTATTTT. The encoded protein is CAIQVAGSTDTQYF.

This clone appeared once. This chain uses TRBV19 with TRBJ2-7; D not certain. Trimming took off 3 bases at V and 3 bases at J, with 6 bases between the two ends. The CDR3 has 12 amino acids. CDR1 is LNHDA, CDR2 SQIVND, per germline (reference sequence). CDR3 bases: TGTGCCAGTAGTATGGGCAGCTACGAGCAGTACTTC. Translation: CASSMGSYEQYF. The full variable domain, completed using reference TRBV19 and TRBJ2-7, is DGGITQSPKYLFRKEGQNVTLSCEQNLNHDAMYWYRQDPGQGLRLIYYSQIVNDFQKGDIAEGYSVSREKKESFPLTVTSAQKNPTAFYLCASSMGSYEQYFGPGTRLTVT.